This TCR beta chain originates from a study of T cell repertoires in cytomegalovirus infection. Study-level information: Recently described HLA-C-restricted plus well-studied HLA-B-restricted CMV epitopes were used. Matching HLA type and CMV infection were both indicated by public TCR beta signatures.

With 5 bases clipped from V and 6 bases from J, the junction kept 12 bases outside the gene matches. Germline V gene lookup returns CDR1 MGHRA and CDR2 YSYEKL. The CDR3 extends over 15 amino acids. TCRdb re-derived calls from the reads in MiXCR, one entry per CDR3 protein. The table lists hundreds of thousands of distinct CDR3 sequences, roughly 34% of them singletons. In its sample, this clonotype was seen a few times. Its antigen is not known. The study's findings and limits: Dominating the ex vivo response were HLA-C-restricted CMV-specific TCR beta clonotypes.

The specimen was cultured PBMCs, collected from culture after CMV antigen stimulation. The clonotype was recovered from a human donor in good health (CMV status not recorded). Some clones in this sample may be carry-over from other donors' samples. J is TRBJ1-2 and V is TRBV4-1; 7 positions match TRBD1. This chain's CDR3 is CASSYRPGTADGYTF. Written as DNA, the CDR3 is TGCGCCAGCAGCTACCGACCCGGGACAGCCGATGGCTACACCTTC.